This passage covers 17 T cell receptor beta chains from one sample sequenced in a study of graft-versus-host responses after intestinal transplantation. Measured with immunoSEQ multiplex PCR; TCRdb has only the in-frame clones, and not every one. The sample shows more than 8,000 clones, about nine tenths of them seen only once. Material: PBMCs, obtained 30 to 32 days after intestinal transplant. These receptors were taken from a human patient who received an intestinal transplant, so some T cells may come from the graft donor.

This sequence joins TRBV11-3 and TRBJ1-2; 7 nucleotides line up with TRBD1. The CDR3 consists of 13 residues. Germline CDR1 and CDR2: SGHNT and YENEEA. V lost 4 bases to trimming and J lost 3 bases; unmatched junction nucleotides: 2. The CDR3 region has the DNA TGTGCCAGCAGCTCTACAGGGGACTATGGCTACACCTTC. Protein sequence: CASSSTGDYGYTF.

The J gene is TRBJ2-1, the V gene TRBV2, with D unresolved. Germline CDR1 is SNHLY and CDR2 is FYNNEI. V lost 3 bases to trimming and J lost 7 bases, with 16 bases between them. The CDR3 covers 15 residues. The CDR3 coding sequence is TGTGCCAGCAGTGACCACACGATACTTCGAAATGAGCAGTTCTTC. Protein sequence: CASSDHTILRNEQFF.

The genes are TRBV7-2 and TRBJ1-2, with 7 bases identical to TRBD1. Germline V gives CDR1 SGHTA, CDR2 FQGNSA. The CDR3 has 15 residues. After removal of 7 bases from V and 0 bases from J, the junction contained 8 bases not matched to a gene. The CDR3 spells CASIDTGATNYGYTF. In DNA form, the CDR3 reads TGTGCCAGCATCGATACAGGGGCCACTAACTATGGCTACACCTTC.

The sample holds one count of this clone. V is TRBV7-9 and J is TRBJ1-4; D gene unclear. Trimming removed 5 bases at V and 7 bases at J, with 11 bases between. This CDR3 contains 13 residues. Germline V gives CDR1 SEHNR, CDR2 FQNEAQ (reference sequence). The DNA of the CDR3 is TGTGCCAGCAGCCCACAAGTTGGTGAAAAACTGTTTTTT. It yields the protein CASSPQVGEKLFF.

This chain uses TRBV18 with TRBJ2-7; 7 positions match TRBD2. CDR1 and CDR2 (germline): KGHSH, LQKENI. Trimming took 2 bases from V and 5 from J; bases not matched to a gene: 9. The CDR3 spans 15 residues. The CDR3, as DNA: TGTGCCAGCTCACCATATGGGGAGGGGCGCAACGAGCAGTACTTC. Translating it yields CASSPYGEGRNEQYF.

This chain uses TRBV6-5 with TRBJ2-1; D may be TRBD2 (5 bases). V was clipped by 7 bases and J by 8 bases, with 15 bases between them. The CDR3 has 13 amino acids. Germline V lookup: CDR1 MNHEY, CDR2 SVGAGI. CDR3 protein: CASTHRNSDEQFF. CDR3 coding DNA: TGTGCCAGCACCCATAGGAATAGCGATGAGCAGTTCTTC.

V usage is TRBV27 and J usage is TRBJ2-4; TRBD2 aligns across 13 bases. V shed 4 bases and J 2 bases; nucleotides not matched to a gene: 11. The CDR3 length is 19 residues. Germline V gene data show CDR1 as MNHEY and CDR2 as SMNVEV (reference sequence). DNA for the CDR3: TGTGCCAGCAGTTCCTTACTAGCGGGGGGGCCTTGGACCAAAAACATTCAGTACTTC. Encoded protein: CASSSLLAGGPWTKNIQYF.

V gene TRBV5-5 combines with J gene TRBJ1-1; D unresolved. This CDR3 region has 15 residues. CDR1 is SGHKS, CDR2 YYEKEE, per germline (reference sequence). The V end was cut by 1 base, the J end by 0 bases, with 10 bases between. The CDR3 DNA sequence: TGTGCCAGCAGCTTGCCCGAACCGATGAACACTGAAGCTTTCTTT. Its translation: CASSLPEPMNTEAFF.

This chain connects TRBV14 to TRBJ1-5, with D tentatively TRBD1 (5 bases). CDR3 length: 14 residues. Trimming stripped 2 bases from V and 6 bases from J, with 11 bases between. CDR1 SGHDN and CDR2 FVKESK come from the germline V gene. Here the CDR3 DNA reads TGTGCCAGCAGCCAACTCGGGGCTGGTCAGCCCCAGCATTTT. This translates into CASSQLGAGQPQHF.

A few counts support this clone. The CDR3 is CASSVTENTEAFF. CDR3 in DNA: TGTGCCAGCAGCGTGACGGAGAACACTGAAGCTTTCTTT. This rearrangement joins TRBV9 to TRBJ1-1; D unresolved. There are 13 residues in the CDR3. CDR1 is SGDLS and CDR2 is YYNGEE in the germline V gene. The germline V and J ends were trimmed by 2 bases and 1 base, with 6 bases remaining between them.

This sequence joins TRBV7-2 and TRBJ1-5; D is unresolved. The V end lost 2 bases, the J end lost 6 bases, and 14 bases lay between the germline ends. The germline V gene encodes CDR1 SGHTA and CDR2 FQGNSA. This CDR3 comprises 15 residues. The CDR3 is CASSLTNRRGQPQHF. For the CDR3, the DNA is TGTGCCAGCAGCTTAACCAACCGGAGAGGTCAGCCCCAGCATTTT.

The gene calls are TRBV4-1 and TRBJ1-1; D remains ambiguous. The CDR3 is 13 residues long. Trimming removed 1 base from V and 4 bases from J, with 7 bases in between. Germline assignment: CDR1 MGHRA and CDR2 YSYEKL. The CDR3 DNA is TGCGCCAGCAGCCAAGCCCAATTCACTGAAGCTTTCTTT. It yields the protein CASSQAQFTEAFF.

The chain combines TRBV6-1 with TRBJ1-1; D is undetermined. Germline V lookup: CDR1 MNHNS, CDR2 SASEGT. The ends were cut back, 7 bases at V and 5 bases at J, with 5 bases in the middle. The CDR3 covers 10 residues. The CDR3 sequence: CASIGTEAFF. CDR3 coding DNA: TGTGCCAGCATTGGGACTGAAGCTTTCTTT.

The rearrangement joins TRBV11-2 to TRBJ2-7; D is perhaps TRBD2 (6 bases). V was clipped by 3 bases and J by 1 base, with 13 bases between them. This CDR3 region has 15 residues. The V gene's germline CDR1 is SGHAT and CDR2 FQNNGV. The CDR3 reads CASSFFRDLSYEQYF. DNA of the CDR3: TGTGCCAGCAGCTTTTTCCGGGACTTATCCTACGAGCAGTACTTC.

This chain links TRBV9 with TRBJ2-2; 15 nucleotides match TRBD2. Germline CDR1 reads SGDLS; CDR2 reads YYNGEE. There are 17 residues in the CDR3. V trimming: 5 bases; J trimming: 2 bases; junction bases outside the gene matches: 4. Here the CDR3 DNA reads TGTGCCAGCAGTGCGGGACTAGCGGGGGGTAACACCGGGGAGCTGTTTTTT. Amino acid sequence: CASSAGLAGGNTGELFF. Together with reference TRBV9 and TRBJ2-2, the CDR3 gives the full variable domain: DSGVTQTPKHLITATGQRVTLRCSPRSGDLSVYWYQQSLDQGLQFLIQYYNGEERAKGNILERFSAQQFPDLHSELNLSSLELGDSALYFCASSAGLAGGNTGELFFGEGSRLTVL.

This chain connects TRBV5-1 to TRBJ1-2, with D maybe TRBD1 (6 bases). The CDR3 extends over 13 amino acids. Germline loops: CDR1 SGHRS, CDR2 YFSETQ. Trimming took 4 bases from V and 3 from J, leaving 10 bases between them. CDR3 DNA: TGCGCCAGCAGCCAGGGGACGGACTATGGCTACACCTTC. This codes for CASSQGTDYGYTF.

The chain couples TRBV5-1 to TRBJ2-5; D remains ambiguous. Trimming cost V 0 bases and J 3 bases, with 6 bases left between them. Germline V gene lookup returns CDR1 SGHRS and CDR2 YFSETQ. The CDR3 loop spans 13 amino acids. CDR3 sequence (DNA): TGCGCCAGCAGCTTGGTCCAGGAAGAGACCCAGTACTTC. It codes for CASSLVQEETQYF.